Below, 13 T cell receptor beta chains from the same sample are listed, as sequenced in a study of blood T cell repertoires in COVID-19. Only in-frame clones appear in the TCRdb table, and some are missing; sequencing was by immunoSEQ multiplex PCR. This table has approximately 150,000 clones, around 90% appearing once. The sequencing sample was made of peripheral blood. The receptor source for this set is a woman aged 45 to 65 with acute or convalescent COVID-19.

This chain connects TRBV19 to TRBJ2-5; 9 nucleotides agree with TRBD2. This CDR3 has 19 amino acids. From germline, CDR1 is LNHDA and CDR2 SQIVND (reference sequence). Unmatched junction bases numbered 17, after V lost 4 bases and J lost 2 bases. The CDR3 DNA is TGTGCCAGTAGTACGCGCCGCGGGACGAGCGGGGGGCCACAAGAGACCCAGTACTTC. Amino acids: CASSTRRGTSGGPQETQYF. Supplemented by reference TRBV19 and TRBJ2-5, the full variable domain reads DGGITQSPKYLFRKEGQNVTLSCEQNLNHDAMYWYRQDPGQGLRLIYYSQIVNDFQKGDIAEGYSVSREKKESFPLTVTSAQKNPTAFYLCASSTRRGTSGGPQETQYFGPGTRLLVL.

The chain couples TRBV30 to TRBJ1-4; 10 bases align to TRBD1. The V gene end was trimmed by 8 bases and the J gene end by 1 base; junction bases not matched to a gene: 1. This CDR3 is 13 amino acids long. Germline V gene lookup returns CDR1 GTSNPN and CDR2 SVGIG (reference sequence). As DNA, the CDR3 is TGTGCCGGACAGGGGGGAACTAATGAAAAACTGTTTTTT. It codes for CAGQGGTNEKLFF.

The chain joins TRBV3-1 (or the pseudogene TRBV3-2) to TRBJ2-1, with 10 bases matching TRBD2. The germline CDR1 and CDR2 sequences are LGHDT and YNNKEL (reference sequence). The CDR3 sequence is 16 residues long. V trimming: 1 base; J trimming: 7 bases; junction bases outside the gene matches: 7. The DNA of the CDR3 is TGTGCCAGCAGCCAAGCCACTAGCGGGGATATGAATGAGCAGTTCTTC. Translating gives CASSQATSGDMNEQFF.

The chain carries TRBV3-1 (or the pseudogene TRBV3-2) and TRBJ2-2; 11 bases align to TRBD2. The CDR3 runs to 17 residues. The germline CDR1 and CDR2 sequences are LGHDT and YNNKEL (reference sequence). With 2 bases clipped from V and 3 bases from J, the junction kept 5 bases outside the gene matches. The DNA of the CDR3 is TGTGCCAGCAGCCAAACTAGCGGGGGCCACTACACCGGGGAGCTGTTTTTT. Encoded protein: CASSQTSGGHYTGELFF.

The J gene is TRBJ2-1, the V gene TRBV7-2; the D gene is possibly TRBD2 (7 bases). This CDR3 has 16 residues. The germline V and J ends were trimmed by 2 bases and 9 bases, with 20 bases remaining between them. Germline V gene lookup returns CDR1 SGHTA and CDR2 FQGNSA. CDR3 sequence reads: CASSLLEGGAYGEQFF. The CDR3 DNA follows: TGTGCCAGCAGCTTACTAGAGGGGGGGGCCTACGGTGAGCAGTTCTTC.

The J gene is TRBJ2-7, the V gene TRBV4-1; the match to TRBD1 covers 8 bases. The ends lost 0 bases at V and 4 bases at J; junction bases unmatched: 11. Germline values: CDR1 MGHRA, CDR2 YSYEKL. CDR3 size: 17 residues. CDR3 sequence reads: CASSQDIPAGGWYEQYF. The CDR3 coding sequence is TGCGCCAGCAGCCAAGATATCCCGGCAGGGGGCTGGTACGAGCAGTACTTC.

This chain links TRBV18 with TRBJ2-1; TRBD2 agrees at 7 bases. Germline V lookup: CDR1 KGHSH, CDR2 LQKENI. V shed 2 bases and J 8 bases; nucleotides not matched to a gene: 3. The CDR3 contains 13 residues. CDR3 nucleotides: TGTGCCAGCTCACCAACTCGGGAGGATGAGCAGTTCTTC. Protein sequence: CASSPTREDEQFF.

The gene calls are TRBV7-6 and TRBJ1-1; no definite D call. With 4 bases removed from V and 7 bases from J, the gap between germline ends came to 10 bases. Germline V gives CDR1 SGHVS, CDR2 FNYEAQ. The CDR3 has 12 residues. CDR3 protein: CASSSPGGEAFF. The DNA for the CDR3 is TGTGCCAGCAGCTCCCCGGGTGGTGAAGCTTTCTTT.

The chain has TRBV29-1 and TRBJ1-4, with 9 bases lining up with TRBD1. The CDR3 spans 15 residues. CDR1 is SQVTM and CDR2 is ANQGSEA in the germline V gene. Trimming cost V 6 bases and J 8 bases; bases outside gene matches: 13. The DNA of the CDR3 is TGCAGCGTGGGCTTTTCACAGGGGGCGGGAGAAAAACTGTTTTTT. Residues: CSVGFSQGAGEKLFF. The variable domain in full, with the rest retrieved from reference TRBV29-1 and TRBJ1-4, is SAVISQKPSRDICQRGTSLTIQCQVDSQVTMMFWYRQQPGQSLTLIATANQGSEATYESGFVIDKFPISRPNLTFSTLTVSNMSPEDSSIYLCSVGFSQGAGEKLFFGSGTQLSVL.

The CDR3 DNA reads TGTGCCAGCAGTGAGGGACAGGGAAACAATGAGCAGTTCTTC. Its translation: CASSEGQGNNEQFF. J is TRBJ2-1 and V is TRBV6-1; TRBD1 matches at 9 bases. The germline V gene encodes CDR1 MNHNS and CDR2 SASEGT. The J segment lost 5 bases and the V segment lost 3 bases, leaving 2 bases of the junction unmatched. The CDR3 is 14 residues long.

The chain recombines TRBV18 with TRBJ1-1; 7 bases agree with TRBD1. This CDR3 contains 16 residues. V was clipped by 6 bases and J by 1 base; unmatched bases: 11. Germline CDR1 is KGHSH and CDR2 is LQKENI. The CDR3 loop reads CASSRLTGLGNTEAFF. In DNA form, the CDR3 reads TGTGCCAGCTCGAGACTGACAGGGTTGGGGAACACTGAAGCTTTCTTT.

This chain connects TRBV12-2 to TRBJ1-2; the DNA was not compared with TRBD1, the D call given in the table. TRBV12-2 is described as a pseudogene. The CDR3 totals 15 residues. The CDR3 loop reads CASRLRGQDNYGYTF. The CDR3 DNA is TGTGCAAGTCGCTTACGTGGACAGGACAACTATGGCTACACCTTC.

This chain joins TRBV7-2 and TRBJ1-2; 7 nucleotides line up with TRBD1. Germline V gene sequence: CDR1 SGHTA, CDR2 FQGNSA. After removal of 3 bases from V and 0 bases from J, the junction contained 13 bases not matched to a gene. CDR3 length: 18 residues. The CDR3 bases are TGTGCCAGCAGCTTCCGCTCCGGGACAGCTAATTCTAACTATGGCTACACCTTC. Translation gives CASSFRSGTANSNYGYTF.